Listed here are 18 T cell receptor beta chains from one sample, sequenced in a study of blood T cell repertoires in COVID-19 (dated by TCRdb to the early 2020s). Libraries were made using the immunoSEQ multiplex PCR assay. Drawn from immuneACCESS, this table holds only the in-frame rearrangements with V and J called that TCRdb kept. Clones are partly lost; checked studies trace under half to an unresolved V gene and leave the rest unexplained. The sample yields about 240,000 clones; roughly 86% were counted once. Together, the top ten hold roughly 3.5% of the sample. The sample taken for sequencing was PBMCs or T cells enriched from blood (not recorded which). These receptor sequences come from a woman between 35 and 50 years old with acute COVID-19.

This clone showed up just once. V usage is TRBV6-2 or TRBV6-3 and J usage is TRBJ1-6; D gene uncertain. The CDR3 is made up of 19 amino acids. Trimming took 0 bases from V and 0 from J, leaving 15 bases between them. Germline V gene sequence: CDR1 MNHEY, CDR2 SVGEGT. CDR3 sequence: CASSYSNPGRSSYNSPLHF. For the CDR3, the DNA is TGTGCCAGCAGTTACTCAAATCCTGGGAGGAGCTCCTATAATTCACCCCTCCACTTT.

This clone was counted between two and nine times. The CDR3: CSSSLSSYNSPLHF. CDR3 sequence (DNA): TGCAGCTCCTCTTTGAGCTCCTATAATTCACCCCTCCACTTT. V and J are TRBV29-1 and TRBJ1-6; D not resolved. The CDR3 sequence is 14 residues long. Trimming shortened V by 8 bases and J by 0 bases, and 11 bases separated the two germline ends. Per germline, CDR1 SQVTM and CDR2 ANQGSEA.

The chain combines TRBV9 with TRBJ1-5; TRBD1 is a possible D gene (5 bases). Per germline, CDR1 SGDLS and CDR2 YYNGEE. V was cut by 3 bases and J by 7 bases, with 11 bases left in between. The CDR3 consists of 13 residues. CDR3 bases: TGTGCCAGCAGCGCCGGACAATTCCAGCCCCAGCATTTT. Translating gives CASSAGQFQPQHF.

This clone has a handful of counts. The V and J genes are TRBV6-5 and TRBJ2-7, with 9 bases aligning to TRBD1. The germline V gene encodes CDR1 MNHEY and CDR2 SVGAGI. The CDR3 extends over 15 amino acids. V lost 4 bases and J lost 2; bases outside the gene matches: 6. In DNA, the CDR3 is TGTGCCAGCAGTTTGGGACAGGGCCAGACCTACGAGCAGTACTTC. This encodes CASSLGQGQTYEQYF.

The chain is built from TRBV4-2 and TRBJ1-6; possibly TRBD1 for D (5 bases). From germline, CDR1 is LGHNA and CDR2 YNFKEQ. With 0 bases removed from V and 5 bases from J, the gap between germline ends came to 23 bases. The CDR3 has 20 residues. CDR3 amino acids: CASSQEMRAYSRGHNSPLHF. The DNA for the CDR3 is TGTGCCAGCAGCCAAGAAATGAGGGCTTATTCGCGGGGCCATAATTCACCCCTCCACTTT.

CDR3 sequence: CASSQSGRATYEQFF. Written as DNA, the CDR3 is TGTGCCAGCAGCCAAAGCGGGAGGGCAACATACGAGCAGTTCTTC. The J gene is TRBJ2-1, the V gene TRBV14, with 10 bases identical to TRBD2. The CDR3 contains 15 residues. Germline CDR1 reads SGHDN; CDR2 reads FVKESK. J was trimmed by 10 bases and V by 2 bases; bases with no gene match: 8.

This clone has only one observation. The chain links TRBV7-2 to TRBJ2-3, with D uncertain. The CDR3 runs 15 residues. V lost 5 bases, J lost 3 bases, and 15 bases lay in between. CDR1 is SGHTA and CDR2 is FQGNSA in the germline V gene. CDR3 DNA: TGTGCCAGCAGCGCACGCCGTCTAGGAACAGATACGCAGTATTTT. This gives the protein CASSARRLGTDTQYF.

The chain has TRBV5-8 and TRBJ2-5, with 9 bases aligning to TRBD2. Per the germline V gene, CDR1 is SGHTS and CDR2 is YDEGEE. V was clipped by 4 bases and J by 0 bases; unmatched bases: 4. CDR3 length: 15 residues. The CDR3 is CASSLGTSYQETQYF. In DNA, the CDR3 is TGTGCCAGCAGCCTGGGGACTAGCTACCAAGAGACCCAGTACTTC.

The chain has TRBV19 and TRBJ2-3, with 7 bases that match TRBD2. This CDR3 has 15 residues. V lost 5 bases and J lost 4; bases outside the gene matches: 9. Germline V gives CDR1 LNHDA, CDR2 SQIVND (reference sequence). CDR3 sequence reads: CASSALALGPDTQYF. In DNA, the CDR3 is TGTGCCAGTAGTGCACTAGCGCTGGGGCCAGATACGCAGTATTTT.

The sample holds one count of this clone. This chain links TRBV5-4 with TRBJ2-1; 7 bases agree with TRBD2. This CDR3 spans 15 amino acids. CDR1 is SGHNT and CDR2 is YYREEE in the germline V gene (reference sequence). Germline trimming cut 4 bases from V and 9 bases from J; bases unmatched to any gene: 13. The CDR3 here is CASSPPLGEGTEQFF. The CDR3, as DNA: TGTGCCAGCAGCCCCCCGTTGGGGGAGGGGACTGAGCAGTTCTTC.

The chain has TRBV6-5 and TRBJ2-7; unclear D gene. Trimming removed 2 bases from V and 0 bases from J, with 14 bases in between. Per germline, CDR1 MNHEY and CDR2 SVGAGI. The CDR3 loop spans 16 amino acids. Here the CDR3 DNA reads TGTGCCAGCAGTTACCGCCAGGCAGCCGGCTCCTACGAGCAGTACTTC. Its translation is CASSYRQAAGSYEQYF.

This sequence joins TRBV5-1 and TRBJ2-2, with 15 bases aligning to TRBD2. From germline, CDR1 is SGHRS and CDR2 YFSETQ. V dropped 0 bases and J dropped 7; count of bases not matched to a gene: 7. This CDR3 spans 18 amino acids. CDR3 sequence reads: CASSLVAGLAGGIGELFF. For the CDR3, the DNA is TGCGCCAGCAGCTTGGTGGCGGGACTAGCGGGAGGTATCGGGGAGCTGTTTTTT.

The CDR3 reads CASRTGEERKFF. CDR3 nucleotides: TGTGCCAGCAGAACAGGGGAGGAGAGGAAGTTCTTC. The chain couples TRBV6-6 to TRBJ2-1, with D perhaps matching TRBD1 (7 bases). The germline V gene has CDR1 MNHNY and CDR2 SVGAGI (reference sequence). The V gene lost 6 bases and the J gene lost 14 bases, with 17 bases spanning the gap. The CDR3 is made up of 12 amino acids.

This chain connects TRBV30 to TRBJ2-7; D is uncertain. Germline values: CDR1 GTSNPN, CDR2 SVGIG (reference sequence). Between the trimmed V and J ends, which lost 3 bases and 3 bases, there was a span of 9 bases. The CDR3 is 12 amino acids. CDR3 coding DNA: TGTGCCTGGAGCCCGGGTTACTACGAGCAGTACTTC. Its translation is CAWSPGYYEQYF.

The chain joins TRBV30 to TRBJ1-2; D perhaps matches TRBD1 (6 bases). In germline, CDR1 is GTSNPN, CDR2 SVGIG (reference sequence). Trimming removed 0 bases at V and 4 bases at J, with 9 bases between. This CDR3 region has 13 residues. In DNA form, the CDR3 reads TGTGCCTGGAGTGTGGGGGGGCCCTATGGCTACACCTTC. Translated, it gives CAWSVGGPYGYTF.

The V gene is TRBV18, the J gene TRBJ2-5, with 10 bases fitting TRBD1. Germline V gene lookup returns CDR1 KGHSH and CDR2 LQKENI. This CDR3 contains 14 residues. J was trimmed by 4 bases and V by 3 bases; bases with no gene match: 2. CDR3 in DNA: TGTGCCAGCTCACCTGACAGGGGGCGAGAGACCCAGTACTTC. It codes for CASSPDRGRETQYF.

The chain links TRBV5-8 to TRBJ2-7; 10 bases align to TRBD1. The junction had 10 bases not matched to a gene; V was cut back by 4 bases and J by 0 bases. CDR1 is SGHTS, CDR2 YDEGEE, per germline. This CDR3 is 17 amino acids long. CDR3: CASSPPGTGAASYEQYF. CDR3 bases: TGTGCCAGCAGCCCTCCCGGGACAGGGGCCGCCTCCTACGAGCAGTACTTC.

V is TRBV2 and J is TRBJ1-3, with 10 nucleotides matching TRBD1. The CDR3 totals 15 residues. Germline V lookup: CDR1 SNHLY, CDR2 FYNNEI. Losses at the gene ends were 8 bases for V and 3 bases for J; bases not matched to a gene: 7. The CDR3 spells CASAGQGVLGNTIYF. The CDR3 DNA follows: TGTGCCAGCGCAGGACAGGGGGTTCTTGGAAACACCATATATTTT. The complete variable domain, with remaining parts taken from reference TRBV2 and TRBJ1-3, reads EPEVTQTPSHQVTQMGQEVILRCVPISNHLYFYWYRQILGQKVEFLVSFYNNEISEKSEIFDDQFSVERPDGSNFTLKIRSTKLEDSAMYFCASAGQGVLGNTIYFGEGSWLTVV.